Below, 5 T cell receptor beta chains from the same sample are listed, as sequenced in a study of identical twins. TCRdb reprocessed the 5' RACE reads via MiXCR and lists one record per CDR3 protein. Of roughly 770,000 distinct CDR3 sequences detected, 18% appear once; the ten largest clones hold about an eighth. The data were also submitted as part of a second study, on T cells expressing NK-cell markers.

The sequenced sample consisted of PBMCs. The receptors come from a woman aged 18-35 years in good health.

This clonotype was found a few times. In nucleotides, the CDR3 is TGCGCCAGCAGCCTATTGAGCGGGAGGGCCGGGAGTGAGCAGTTCTTC. It specifies CASSLLSGRAGSEQFF. The chain joins TRBV4-3 to TRBJ2-1; 10 bases match TRBD2. The germline V gene encodes CDR1 LGHNA and CDR2 YSLEER. The junction had 12 bases not matched to a gene; V was cut back by 4 bases and J by 9 bases. The CDR3 consists of 16 residues.

This clonotype has a handful of counts. This chain joins TRBV27 and TRBJ2-1; TRBD2 matches 8 bases. CDR3 length: 15 amino acids. Germline trimming cut 3 bases from V and 9 bases from J; bases unmatched to any gene: 10. From germline, CDR1 is MNHEY and CDR2 SMNVEV (reference sequence). The CDR3 spells CASSFYRGGQVEQFF. The CDR3 coding sequence is TGTGCCAGCAGTTTTTACCGGGGGGGCCAGGTTGAGCAGTTCTTC.

This clonotype has a count of ten or more. The V and J genes are TRBV14 and TRBJ1-6; the D is unclear. Trimming removed 4 bases from V and 14 bases from J, with 15 bases in between. From germline, CDR1 is SGHDN and CDR2 FVKESK. The CDR3 consists of 13 residues. The CDR3 DNA sequence: TGTGCCAGCAGCCTTATGGACTTTTCGGCCCTCCACTTT. It specifies CASSLMDFSALHF. The full variable domain, completed using reference TRBV14 and TRBJ1-6, is EAGVTQFPSHSVIEKGQTVTLRCDPISGHDNLYWYRRVMGKEIKFLLHFVKESKQDESGMPNNRFLAERTGGTYSTLKVQPAELEDSGVYFCASSLMDFSALHFGNGTRLTVT.

The chain has TRBV10-2 and TRBJ2-7; D remains unclear. In germline, CDR1 is WSHSY, CDR2 SAAADI. CDR3 size: 13 residues. V gave up 3 bases and J gave up 4 bases, with 10 bases separating them. Here the CDR3 DNA reads TGCGCCAGCAGTGAATTGGGAAAATACGAGCAGTACTTC. As protein: CASSELGKYEQYF.

The chain joins TRBV7-2 to TRBJ2-1; 14 bases fit TRBD2. V lost 5 bases to trimming and J lost 7 bases; unmatched junction nucleotides: 4. The germline CDR1 and CDR2 sequences are SGHTA and FQGNSA. This CDR3 region has 15 residues. In DNA form, the CDR3 reads TGTGCCAGCAGCAAGGGACTAGCGGGAGTAAATGAGCAGTTCTTC. Encoded protein: CASSKGLAGVNEQFF.